The rows below give T cell receptor beta chains drawn from one sample of a study of blood T cell repertoires in COVID-19. Method: immunoSEQ multiplex PCR; TCRdb's copy keeps in-frame clones and lacks some. The sample yields roughly 220,000 clones, 88% seen once. Specimen: PBMCs or T cells enriched from blood (not recorded which). All receptors come from a woman aged 25 to 45 who had recovered from COVID-19. Both conserved end residues are part of each CDR3. Fields, in order: clone size, D gene, V gene, J gene, CDR3 DNA, CDR3 protein. The D gene is left open where the match is weak. A row's size may be missing; if present it is once, few, many or a size class.

abundance: once; d_gene: NA; v_gene: TRBV5-4; j_gene: TRBJ2-5; CDR3nt: TGTGCCAGCAGCTTGGTGGGCCGGCAAGAGACCCAGTACTTC; CDR3aa: CASSLVGRQETQYF
abundance: once; d_gene: TRBD2; v_gene: TRBV7-3; j_gene: TRBJ2-3; CDR3nt: TGTGCCAGCAGCTTATATCGTTTGGGTACTAGCGGGGGCACAGATACGCAGTATTTT; CDR3aa: CASSLYRLGTSGGTDTQYF
abundance: NA; d_gene: NA; v_gene: TRBV2; j_gene: TRBJ1-3; CDR3nt: TGTGCCAGCAGGGAACAGGGAAGCTCTGGAAACACCATATATTTT; CDR3aa: CASREQGSSGNTIYF
abundance: NA; d_gene: TRBD1; v_gene: TRBV7-8; j_gene: TRBJ2-7; CDR3nt: TGTGCCAGCAGCGCGGGCGGGACAGGGGGCTACGAGCAGTACTTC; CDR3aa: CASSAGGTGGYEQYF
abundance: NA; d_gene: TRBD2; v_gene: TRBV7-6; j_gene: TRBJ2-5; CDR3nt: TGTGCCAGCAGCAATCCGATTGTAGGGCTAGCGGAGTCTAAAGAGACCCAGTACTTC; CDR3aa: CASSNPIVGLAESKETQYF
abundance: NA; d_gene: TRBD1; v_gene: TRBV18; j_gene: TRBJ1-1; CDR3nt: TGTGCCAGCTCACCACCTGGACAGGGACAAGGGGCTTTCTTT; CDR3aa: CASSPPGQGQGAFF
abundance: NA; d_gene: NA; v_gene: TRBV25-1; j_gene: TRBJ2-6; CDR3nt: TGTGCCAGCAGCCCCACAGGGTCTGGGGCCAACGTCCTGACTTTC; CDR3aa: CASSPTGSGANVLTF
abundance: NA; d_gene: NA; v_gene: TRBV29-1; j_gene: TRBJ1-1; CDR3nt: TGCAGCGTTGAAGGCGCTCCAGGGCCCACTGAAGCTTTCTTT; CDR3aa: CSVEGAPGPTEAFF
abundance: once; d_gene: TRBD1; v_gene: TRBV4-3; j_gene: TRBJ2-1; CDR3nt: TGCGCCAGCAGCCACGCCGGGACAGCAGGCCATGAGCAGTTCTTC; CDR3aa: CASSHAGTAGHEQFF
abundance: NA; d_gene: NA; v_gene: TRBV7-9; j_gene: TRBJ1-1; CDR3nt: TGTGCCAGCAGCCGGGGTGACACTGAAGCTTTCTTT; CDR3aa: CASSRGDTEAFF
abundance: NA; d_gene: NA; v_gene: TRBV7-2; j_gene: TRBJ1-1; CDR3nt: TGTGCCAGCAGCTTAGTAGGAGTGGGAGCTGAAGCTTTCTTT; CDR3aa: CASSLVGVGAEAFF
abundance: NA; d_gene: TRBD1; v_gene: TRBV3-1/TRBV3-2; j_gene: TRBJ1-5; CDR3nt: TGTGCCAGCAGCCAGGACAGGGCTAGCAATCAGCCCCAGCATTTT; CDR3aa: CASSQDRASNQPQHF
abundance: NA; d_gene: TRBD2; v_gene: TRBV6-2/TRBV6-3; j_gene: TRBJ2-3; CDR3nt: TGTGCCAGCAGTGTTGCGGGGGGGTATTCAAACACAGATACGCAGTATTTT; CDR3aa: CASSVAGGYSNTDTQYF
abundance: NA; d_gene: NA; v_gene: TRBV19; j_gene: TRBJ1-1; CDR3nt: TGTGCCAGTAGCGATACACATAAAGACACTGAAGCTTTCTTT; CDR3aa: CASSDTHKDTEAFF
abundance: NA; d_gene: TRBD2; v_gene: TRBV6-2/TRBV6-3; j_gene: TRBJ2-7; CDR3nt: TGTGCCAGCAGTAGTCCGGGACTAGCCTACGAGCAGTACTTC; CDR3aa: CASSSPGLAYEQYF
abundance: once; d_gene: NA; v_gene: TRBV9; j_gene: TRBJ2-2; CDR3nt: TGTGCCAGCAGCGTAGTGGCAGGGAAGAACACCGGGGAGCTGTTTTTT; CDR3aa: CASSVVAGKNTGELFF
abundance: NA; d_gene: TRBD2; v_gene: TRBV3-1/TRBV3-2; j_gene: TRBJ2-7; CDR3nt: TGTGCCAGCAGCCAACCGGGACTAGGCTACGAGCAGTACTTC; CDR3aa: CASSQPGLGYEQYF
abundance: NA; d_gene: NA; v_gene: TRBV5-1; j_gene: TRBJ1-3; CDR3nt: TGCGCCAGCAGACTTATGATCTCTGGAAACACCATATATTTT; CDR3aa: CASRLMISGNTIYF
abundance: NA; d_gene: NA; v_gene: TRBV7-6; j_gene: TRBJ1-5; CDR3nt: TGTGCCAGCAGCTTAGGTCAGGGGAGGGGTCAGCCCCAGCATTTT; CDR3aa: CASSLGQGRGQPQHF
abundance: NA; d_gene: NA; v_gene: TRBV19; j_gene: TRBJ2-7; CDR3nt: TGTGCCAGTAGTATAGTTCAGGGGACCTCCTACGAGCAGTACTTC; CDR3aa: CASSIVQGTSYEQYF
abundance: NA; d_gene: NA; v_gene: TRBV5-6; j_gene: TRBJ1-1; CDR3nt: TGTGCCAGCAGCTCGCCCTACCTTGAAAAGACTGGAGCTTTCTTT; CDR3aa: CASSSPYLEKTGAFF
abundance: NA; d_gene: NA; v_gene: TRBV14; j_gene: TRBJ2-7; CDR3nt: TGTGCCAGCAGCCCGAACACCTACGAGCAGTACTTC; CDR3aa: CASSPNTYEQYF
abundance: few; d_gene: NA; v_gene: TRBV25-1; j_gene: TRBJ2-5; CDR3nt: TGTGCCAGCAGTTCTCACTTAGTAGAGACCCAGTACTTC; CDR3aa: CASSSHLVETQYF
abundance: NA; d_gene: TRBD2; v_gene: TRBV5-1; j_gene: TRBJ2-1; CDR3nt: TGCGCCAGCAGCTTGGCTAGCGGGGGGGTATACAATGAGCAGTTCTTC; CDR3aa: CASSLASGGVYNEQFF
abundance: NA; d_gene: TRBD1; v_gene: TRBV14; j_gene: TRBJ1-1; CDR3nt: TGTGCCAGCCCCAGAAATAGTACAGGGGGCTGCACTGAAGCTTTCTTT; CDR3aa: CASPRNSTGGCTEAFF
abundance: NA; d_gene: NA; v_gene: TRBV14; j_gene: TRBJ2-7; CDR3nt: TGTGCCAGCAGCCAAGAATGGGCTGACTACGAGCAGTACTTC; CDR3aa: CASSQEWADYEQYF
abundance: once; d_gene: NA; v_gene: TRBV7-2; j_gene: TRBJ1-2; CDR3nt: TGTGCCAGCAGTTCCACAGGGAATGGCTACACCTTC; CDR3aa: CASSSTGNGYTF
abundance: NA; d_gene: NA; v_gene: TRBV7-2; j_gene: TRBJ2-7; CDR3nt: TGTGCCAGCAGCTTAAGTGGGCAGGGCGAGCAGTACTTC; CDR3aa: CASSLSGQGEQYF
abundance: NA; d_gene: TRBD1; v_gene: TRBV5-4; j_gene: TRBJ1-2; CDR3nt: TGTGCCAGCAGCTTGACCAGACAGGGAAGGAACGGCTACACCTTC; CDR3aa: CASSLTRQGRNGYTF